This T cell receptor beta chain was retrieved from a study of blood T cell repertoires in COVID-19. About the research overall: Nucleic acid was either cDNA or gDNA, and it came from T cells, B-cell-depleted T cells, or PBMCs.

In the original analysis: Scientists estimated how many nucleated cells there were by amplifying reference gene primers. The protocol was immunoSEQ multiplex PCR, while the TCRdb copy is restricted to in-frame clones and leaves out a portion. That table gives V, J and clone size, and the DNA gave D and trimming. The repertoire includes 40,000 to 60,000 clones, approximately 93% of them detected once, and roughly 0.99% sits in the top ten. With 1 base clipped from V and 5 bases from J, the junction kept 5 bases outside the gene matches. The CDR3 runs to 16 residues. The germline gives CDR1 MGHDK, CDR2 SYGVNS.

Material: peripheral blood. This chain uses TRBV25-1 with TRBJ1-6, with 7 bases fitting TRBD1. The source of this sequence is a man aged 55 to 70 with COVID-19, enrolled during active disease. This chain's CDR3 is CASSELPTGDNSPLHF. Here the CDR3 DNA reads TGTGCCAGCAGTGAATTACCAACAGGGGATAATTCACCCCTCCACTTT.